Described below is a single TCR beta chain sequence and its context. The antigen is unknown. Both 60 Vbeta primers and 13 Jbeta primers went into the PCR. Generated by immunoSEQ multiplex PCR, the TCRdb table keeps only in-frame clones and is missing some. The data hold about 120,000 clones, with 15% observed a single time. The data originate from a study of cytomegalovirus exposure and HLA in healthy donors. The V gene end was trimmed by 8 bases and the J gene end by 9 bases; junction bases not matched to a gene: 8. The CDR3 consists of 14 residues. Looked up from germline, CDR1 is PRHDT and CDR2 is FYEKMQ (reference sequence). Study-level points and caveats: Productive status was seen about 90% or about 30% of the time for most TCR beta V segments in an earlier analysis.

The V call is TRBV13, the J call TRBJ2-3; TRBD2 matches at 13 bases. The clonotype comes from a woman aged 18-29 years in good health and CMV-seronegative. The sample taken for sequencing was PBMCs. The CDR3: CASSGTSGDGTQYF. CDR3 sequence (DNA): TGTGCCAGCTCCGGGACTAGCGGGGACGGCACGCAGTATTTT.